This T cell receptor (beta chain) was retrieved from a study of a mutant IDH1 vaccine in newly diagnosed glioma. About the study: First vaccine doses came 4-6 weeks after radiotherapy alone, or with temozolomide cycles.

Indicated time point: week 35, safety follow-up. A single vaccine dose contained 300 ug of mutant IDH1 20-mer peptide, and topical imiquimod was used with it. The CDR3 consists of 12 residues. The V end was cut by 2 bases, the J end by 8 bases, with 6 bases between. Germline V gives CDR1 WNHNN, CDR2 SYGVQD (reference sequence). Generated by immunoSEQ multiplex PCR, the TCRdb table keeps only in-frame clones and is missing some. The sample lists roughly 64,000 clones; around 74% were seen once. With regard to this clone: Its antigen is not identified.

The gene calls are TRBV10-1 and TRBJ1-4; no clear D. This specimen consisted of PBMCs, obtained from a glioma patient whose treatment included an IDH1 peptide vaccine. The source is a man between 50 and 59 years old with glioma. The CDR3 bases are TGCGCCAGCAGTGAGGGGGAAGAAAAACTGTTTTTT. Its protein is CASSEGEEKLFF.